Described below is a single TCR beta chain sequence and its context. The entry originates in a study of blood T cell repertoires in COVID-19. Turning to the study itself: Acute and convalescent COVID-19 samples came from the United States, Italy and Spain. T cells, B-cell-depleted T cells, or PBMCs supplied cDNA or gDNA.

Repertoires were generated with immunoSEQ multiplex PCR, while TCRdb's copy carries only in-frame clones and drops some. Altogether fewer than 400,000 clones are present, 92% being singletons, with the ten largest covering under 20%. The CDR3 consists of 13 residues. V lost 6 bases and J lost 5; bases outside the gene matches: 5. This sequence joins TRBV12-3 or TRBV12-4 and TRBJ2-3; 7 nucleotides line up with TRBD1. Sequenced material: PBMCs or T cells enriched from blood (not recorded which). The source of this sequence is a woman aged 25 to 39 who had recovered from COVID-19. The CDR3 sequence: CASRDRRGDTQYF. The DNA of the CDR3 is TGTGCCAGCAGGGACAGGCGAGGAGATACGCAGTATTTT.